The rows below give T cell receptor beta chains drawn from one sample of a study of shared clonotypes between healthy human individuals. Libraries were prepared by immunoSEQ multiplex PCR; TCRdb keeps only in-frame clonotypes and omits some of them. The sample lists some 2 million clones, about 95% occurring once. The sample was naive CD8+ T cells sorted from blood. These receptors came from a man aged 18-30 years in good health. CDR3s include the opening cysteine and the closing phenylalanine or tryptophan. Fields, in order: D gene, V gene, J gene, clone size, CDR3 protein, CDR3 DNA. D genes are given only for firm matches. Where a row states a size, it is once, few, many or the class of an expanded clone; other rows omit it.

-,TRBV4-1,TRBJ2-5,-,CASSQAPGQETQYF,TGCGCCAGCAGCCAAGCCCCAGGACAAGAGACCCAGTACTTC
-,TRBV4-1,TRBJ1-4,-,CASSQGGTNEKLFF,TGCGCCAGCAGCCAAGGGGGGACTAATGAAAAACTGTTTTTT
-,TRBV19,TRBJ1-1,-,CASSMYGQTNTEAFF,TGTGCCAGTAGTATGTATGGACAGACGAACACTGAAGCTTTCTTT
-,TRBV7-6,TRBJ2-2,-,CASSQGGRNTGELFF,TGTGCCAGCAGCCAAGGGGGTAGGAACACCGGGGAGCTGTTTTTT
-,TRBV7-9,TRBJ2-7,-,CASSLYGGPAYEQYF,TGTGCCAGCAGCCTATACGGGGGGCCCGCCTACGAGCAGTACTTC
-,TRBV29-1,TRBJ2-2,-,CSVLLRGELFF,TGCAGCGTTTTGCTACGCGGGGAGCTGTTTTTT
-,TRBV7-8,TRBJ2-3,once,CASSSALGPASTDTQYF,TGTGCCAGCAGCTCCGCCTTAGGCCCAGCTAGCACAGATACGCAGTATTTT
-,TRBV9,TRBJ2-3,-,CASSVGAGGLSDTQYF,TGTGCCAGCAGCGTAGGGGCTGGGGGCCTCTCAGATACGCAGTATTTT
-,TRBV10-2,TRBJ2-1,-,CASRYGEGVTEQFF,TGCGCCAGCAGATATGGAGAGGGGGTTACTGAGCAGTTCTTC
TRBD2,TRBV19,TRBJ2-2,-,CASSIGAAGGFTGELFF,TGTGCCAGTAGTATCGGGGCAGCGGGGGGGTTCACCGGGGAGCTGTTTTTT
-,TRBV6-5,TRBJ2-2,-,CASSDVYTGELFF,TGTGCCAGCAGTGATGTCTACACCGGGGAGCTGTTTTTT
-,TRBV6-1,TRBJ2-7,-,CASSQGGSSYEQYF,TGTGCCAGCAGCCAAGGGGGATCCTCCTACGAGCAGTACTTC
-,TRBV7-3,TRBJ2-2,-,CASSSTGNTGELFF,TGTGCCAGCAGCTCAACAGGAAACACCGGGGAGCTGTTTTTT
-,TRBV27,TRBJ1-5,-,CASSPLGPRNQPQHF,TGTGCCAGCAGCCCTCTGGGGCCGCGCAATCAGCCCCAGCATTTT
-,TRBV11-2,TRBJ2-5,-,CASSPAAGTQKTQYF,TGTGCCAGCAGCCCCGCGGCAGGGACCCAAAAGACCCAGTACTTC
TRBD1,TRBV2,TRBJ2-7,-,CASSELGQGPYEQYF,TGTGCCAGCAGTGAACTAGGACAGGGCCCCTACGAGCAGTACTTC
-,TRBV15,TRBJ2-7,-,CATSPGLGYEQYF,TGTGCCACCAGCCCGGGCCTCGGCTACGAGCAGTACTTC
-,TRBV4-3,TRBJ2-2,-,CASSQEGAGENTGELFF,TGCGCCAGCAGCCAAGAAGGGGCAGGGGAGAACACCGGGGAGCTGTTTTTT
-,TRBV27,TRBJ2-3,-,CASSLTTSGTDTQYF,TGTGCCAGCAGTCTGACCACATCCGGCACAGATACGCAGTATTTT
-,TRBV4-1,TRBJ1-5,-,CASSQDTVNQPQHF,TGCGCCAGCAGCCAAGACACAGTCAATCAGCCCCAGCATTTT
-,TRBV5-4,TRBJ1-1,-,CASSLEGWKGLDAFF,TGTGCCAGCAGCTTGGAAGGCTGGAAGGGTCTGGACGCTTTCTTT
-,TRBV19,TRBJ2-7,-,CASSIVSGSYEQYF,TGTGCCAGTAGTATAGTTTCGGGTTCCTACGAGCAGTACTTC
-,TRBV7-2,TRBJ2-4,-,CASSLVGTLNIQYF,TGTGCCAGCAGCTTAGTTGGGACCTTAAACATTCAGTACTTC
-,TRBV5-4,TRBJ1-1,-,CASSSRQLNTEAFF,TGTGCCAGCAGCTCCCGACAGTTGAACACTGAAGCTTTCTTT
-,TRBV5-6,TRBJ2-1,-,CASTAYNEQFF,TGTGCCAGCACCGCGTACAATGAGCAGTTCTTC
TRBD2,TRBV2,TRBJ2-7,once,CASSETSGRPYEQYF,TGTGCCAGCAGTGAAACTAGCGGGAGGCCCTACGAGCAGTACTTC